Given below is one TCR beta chain in context. This sample was included in a study of blood T cell repertoires in COVID-19. Germline V gives CDR1 MNHEY, CDR2 SMNVEV (reference sequence). The ends lost 5 bases at V and 3 bases at J; junction bases unmatched: 7. The CDR3 totals 15 residues. Sequencing used immunoSEQ multiplex PCR; TCRdb keeps in-frame clones, though not all of them. This table has 88,000 or so clones, approximately 87% appearing once. Sequencing used peripheral blood. V is TRBV27 and J is TRBJ2-7; 10 positions match TRBD2. The sequence was obtained from a human donor in a cohort sampled during active COVID-19. CDR3 DNA sequence: TGTGCCAGCAGTAGAAGCGGGAGGGCCTTCTACGAGCAGTACTTC. Its protein is CASSRSGRAFYEQYF.